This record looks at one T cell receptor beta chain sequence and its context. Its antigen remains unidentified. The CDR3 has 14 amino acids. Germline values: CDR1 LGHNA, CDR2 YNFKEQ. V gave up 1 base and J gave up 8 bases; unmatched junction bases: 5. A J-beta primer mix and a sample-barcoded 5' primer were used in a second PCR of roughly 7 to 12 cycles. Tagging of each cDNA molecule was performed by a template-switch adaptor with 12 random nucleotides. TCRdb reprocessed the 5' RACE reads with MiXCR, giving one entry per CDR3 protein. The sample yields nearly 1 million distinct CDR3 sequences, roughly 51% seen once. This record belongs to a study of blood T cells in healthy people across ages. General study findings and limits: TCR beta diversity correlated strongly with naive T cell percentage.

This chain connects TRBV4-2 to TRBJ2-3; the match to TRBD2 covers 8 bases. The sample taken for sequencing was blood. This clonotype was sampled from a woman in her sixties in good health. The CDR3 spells CASSQVERGGTQYF. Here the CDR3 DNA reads TGTGCCAGCAGCCAAGTGGAACGGGGGGGTACGCAGTATTTT.